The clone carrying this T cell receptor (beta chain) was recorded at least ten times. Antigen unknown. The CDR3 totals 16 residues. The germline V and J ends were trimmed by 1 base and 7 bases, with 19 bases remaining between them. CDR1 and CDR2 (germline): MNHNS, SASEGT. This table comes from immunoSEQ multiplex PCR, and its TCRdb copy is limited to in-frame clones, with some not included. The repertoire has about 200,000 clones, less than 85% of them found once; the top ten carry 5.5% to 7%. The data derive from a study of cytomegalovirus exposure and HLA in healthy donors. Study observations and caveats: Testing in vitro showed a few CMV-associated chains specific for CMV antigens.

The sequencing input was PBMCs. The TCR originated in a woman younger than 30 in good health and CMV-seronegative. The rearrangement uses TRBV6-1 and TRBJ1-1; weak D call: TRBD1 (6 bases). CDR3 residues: CASSEVQGPRGGEAFF. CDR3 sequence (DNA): TGTGCCAGCAGTGAAGTACAGGGACCCCGAGGGGGTGAAGCTTTCTTT.